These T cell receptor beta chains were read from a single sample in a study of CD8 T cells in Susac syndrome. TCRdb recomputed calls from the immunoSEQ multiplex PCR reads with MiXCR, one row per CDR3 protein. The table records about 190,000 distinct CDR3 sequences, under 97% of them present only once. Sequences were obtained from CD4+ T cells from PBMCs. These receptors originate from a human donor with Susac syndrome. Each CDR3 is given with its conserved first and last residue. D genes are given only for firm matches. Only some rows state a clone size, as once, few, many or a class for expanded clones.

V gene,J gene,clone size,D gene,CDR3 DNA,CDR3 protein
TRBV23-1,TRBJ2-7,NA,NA,TGCGCCAGCAGGACAGTCCCCTACGAGCAGTACTTC,CASRTVPYEQYF
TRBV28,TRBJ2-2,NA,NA,TGTGCCAGCAGTTTCCGCAGAGTTACCGGGGAGCTGTTTTTT,CASSFRRVTGELFF
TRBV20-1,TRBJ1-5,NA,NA,TGCAGTGCCTCGCGGGAGGGGAAAAATCAGCCCCAGCATTTT,CSASREGKNQPQHF
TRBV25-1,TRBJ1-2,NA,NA,TGTGCCAGCAGTTTTACAGGGATCTATGGCTACACCTTC,CASSFTGIYGYTF
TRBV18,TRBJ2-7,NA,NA,TGTGCCAGCTCCCCAGGGGGGCCCTACGAGCAGTACTTC,CASSPGGPYEQYF
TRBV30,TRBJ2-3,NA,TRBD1,TGTGCCTGGAGTTGGATAGGGCAGGGGGCGGCAGATACGCAGTATTTT,CAWSWIGQGAADTQYF
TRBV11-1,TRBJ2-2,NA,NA,TGTGCCAGCAGCTTGGACCTCCAACACACCGGGGAGCTGTTTTTT,CASSLDLQHTGELFF
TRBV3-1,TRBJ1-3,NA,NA,TGTGCCAGCAGCCAAGGTGCAGGGAACTCTGGAAACACCATATATTTT,CASSQGAGNSGNTIYF
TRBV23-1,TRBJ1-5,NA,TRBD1,TGCGCCAGCAGTCAAGAGGACAGGGAGGGTCAGCCCCAGCATTTT,CASSQEDREGQPQHF
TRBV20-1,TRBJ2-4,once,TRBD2,TGCAGTGCTAGAAAAGCGGGGGGGCGCGAAAACATTCAGTACTTC,CSARKAGGRENIQYF
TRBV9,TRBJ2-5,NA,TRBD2,TGTGCCAGCAGCGTTGACGGTAGCGGGGGGGCCCCCCGTGGGACCCAGTACTTC,CASSVDGSGGAPRGTQYF
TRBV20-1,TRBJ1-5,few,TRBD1,TGCAGTGCTCGGGGACAGGGGTATCAGCCCCAGCATTTT,CSARGQGYQPQHF
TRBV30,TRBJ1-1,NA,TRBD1,TGTGCCTGGAACCGGGACAGGGGCACTGAAGCTTTCTTT,CAWNRDRGTEAFF
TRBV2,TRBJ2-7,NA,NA,TGTGCCAGCTCAAGAAATCACTACGAGCAGTACTTC,CASSRNHYEQYF
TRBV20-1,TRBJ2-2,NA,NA,TGCAGTGCTCCTAAGGGGGCGGGGGGCCCCCCCGGGGAGCTGTTTTTT,CSAPKGAGGPPGELFF
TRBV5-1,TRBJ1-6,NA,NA,TGCGCCAGCAGCAGGGAAGGCTCCTATAATTCACCCCTCCACTTT,CASSREGSYNSPLHF
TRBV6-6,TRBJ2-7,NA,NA,TGTGCCAGCAGTCGACACCCCGGGACAATCCACTACGAGCAGTACTTC,CASSRHPGTIHYEQYF
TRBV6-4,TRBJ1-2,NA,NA,TGTGCCAGCAGACCCGATAGTACCCAGTATGGCTACACCTTC,CASRPDSTQYGYTF
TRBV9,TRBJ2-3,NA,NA,TGTGCCAGCAGCGTATTGAGCTCCACAGATACGCAGTATTTT,CASSVLSSTDTQYF
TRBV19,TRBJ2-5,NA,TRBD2,TGTGCCTCGGGAGGGGGAGCCGAAGAGACCCAGTACTTC,CASGGGAEETQYF
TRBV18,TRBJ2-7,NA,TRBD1,TGTGCCAGCTCACCACTGGGGACAGGGACATCCTACGAGCAGTACTTC,CASSPLGTGTSYEQYF
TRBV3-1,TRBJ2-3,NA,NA,TGTGCCAGCAGCCGCCTCACAGGGAGTACCACAGATACGCAGTATTTT,CASSRLTGSTTDTQYF
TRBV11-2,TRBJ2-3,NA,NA,TGTGCCAGCAGCAAGGGAAACACAGATACGCAGTATTTT,CASSKGNTDTQYF
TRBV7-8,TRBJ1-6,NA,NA,TGTGCCAGCAGCTTAGCAGCCCTGGGTTCACCCCTCCACTTT,CASSLAALGSPLHF
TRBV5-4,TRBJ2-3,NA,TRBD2,TGTGCCAGCACCCTGACTAGCCGCCGTACCGCTTTGGATACGCAGTATTTT,CASTLTSRRTALDTQYF
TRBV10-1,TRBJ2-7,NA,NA,TGCGCCAGCAGTCCTTTTTCGGGATTCTCCTACGAGCAGTACTTC,CASSPFSGFSYEQYF
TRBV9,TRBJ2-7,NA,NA,TGTGCCAGCAGCGTAGCTGACAGCCCCTACGAGCAGTACTTC,CASSVADSPYEQYF
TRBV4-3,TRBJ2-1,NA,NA,TGCGCCAGCAGCCAACCGACAGGCGTACGGATGATGGGGCAGTTCTTC,CASSQPTGVRMMGQFF
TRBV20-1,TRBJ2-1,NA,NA,TGCAGTGCTAGATTATTCGGGGCCTCCTACAATGAGCAGTTCTTC,CSARLFGASYNEQFF
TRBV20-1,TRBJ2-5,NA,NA,TGCAGTGCTAACGCCCGGGGGGCCAGGGTGGAGACCCAGTACTTC,CSANARGARVETQYF
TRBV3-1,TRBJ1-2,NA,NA,TGTGCCAGCAGCCAAACACCCACTGCCGACTATGGCTACACCTTC,CASSQTPTADYGYTF
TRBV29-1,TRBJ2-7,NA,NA,TGCAGCGTTGAAGACCCGGAAGGGCAGCAGCAGTACTTC,CSVEDPEGQQQYF